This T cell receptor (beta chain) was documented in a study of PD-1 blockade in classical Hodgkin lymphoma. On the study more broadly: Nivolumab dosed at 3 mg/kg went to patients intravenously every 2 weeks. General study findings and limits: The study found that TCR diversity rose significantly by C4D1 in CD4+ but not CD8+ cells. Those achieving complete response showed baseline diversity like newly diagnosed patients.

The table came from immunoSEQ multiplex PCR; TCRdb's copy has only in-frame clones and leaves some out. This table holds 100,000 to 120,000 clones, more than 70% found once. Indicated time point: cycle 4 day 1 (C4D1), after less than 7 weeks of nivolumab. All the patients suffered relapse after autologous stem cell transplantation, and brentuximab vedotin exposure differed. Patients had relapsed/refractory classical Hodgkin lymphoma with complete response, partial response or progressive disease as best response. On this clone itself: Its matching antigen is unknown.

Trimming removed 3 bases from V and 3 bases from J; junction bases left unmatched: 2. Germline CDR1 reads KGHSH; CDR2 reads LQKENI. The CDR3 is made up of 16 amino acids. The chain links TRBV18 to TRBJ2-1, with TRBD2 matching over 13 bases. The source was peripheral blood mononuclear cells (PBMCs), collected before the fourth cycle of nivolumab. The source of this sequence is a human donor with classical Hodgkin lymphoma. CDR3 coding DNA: TGTGCCAGCTCACCCGGACTAGCGGGAGACTACAATGAGCAGTTCTTC. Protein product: CASSPGLAGDYNEQFF.